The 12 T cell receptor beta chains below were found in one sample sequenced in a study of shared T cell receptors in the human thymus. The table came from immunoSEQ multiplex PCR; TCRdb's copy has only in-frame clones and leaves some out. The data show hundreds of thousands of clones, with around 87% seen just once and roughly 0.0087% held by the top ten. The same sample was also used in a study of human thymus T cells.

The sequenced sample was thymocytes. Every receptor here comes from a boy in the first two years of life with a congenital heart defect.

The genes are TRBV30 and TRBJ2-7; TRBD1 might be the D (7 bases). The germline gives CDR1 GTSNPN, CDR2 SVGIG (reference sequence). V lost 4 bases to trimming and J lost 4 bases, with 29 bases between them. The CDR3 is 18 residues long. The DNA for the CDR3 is TGTGCCTGGACTGGGACTTCCGGGACAGCCTCTCCCCATTACGAGCAGTACTTC. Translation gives CAWTGTSGTASPHYEQYF.

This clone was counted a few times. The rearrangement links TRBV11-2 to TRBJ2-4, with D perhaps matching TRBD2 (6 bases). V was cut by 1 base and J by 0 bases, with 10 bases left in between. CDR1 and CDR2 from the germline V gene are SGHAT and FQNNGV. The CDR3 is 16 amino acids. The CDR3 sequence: CASSLGGVEAKNIQYF. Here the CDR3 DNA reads TGTGCCAGCAGCTTAGGGGGGGTTGAAGCCAAAAACATTCAGTACTTC. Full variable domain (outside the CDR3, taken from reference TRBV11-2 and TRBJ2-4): EAGVAQSPRYKIIEKRQSVAFWCNPISGHATLYWYQQILGQGPKLLIQFQNNGVVDDSQLPKDRFSAERLKGVDSTLKIQPAKLEDSAVYLCASSLGGVEAKNIQYFGAGTRLSVL.

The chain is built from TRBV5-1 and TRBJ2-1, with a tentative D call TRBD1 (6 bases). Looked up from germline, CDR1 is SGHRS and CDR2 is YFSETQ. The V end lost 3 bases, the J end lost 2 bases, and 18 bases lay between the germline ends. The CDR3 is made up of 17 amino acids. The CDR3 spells CASSSGARGRTYNEQFF. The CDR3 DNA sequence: TGCGCCAGCAGCTCTGGGGCCAGGGGAAGAACCTACAATGAGCAGTTCTTC.

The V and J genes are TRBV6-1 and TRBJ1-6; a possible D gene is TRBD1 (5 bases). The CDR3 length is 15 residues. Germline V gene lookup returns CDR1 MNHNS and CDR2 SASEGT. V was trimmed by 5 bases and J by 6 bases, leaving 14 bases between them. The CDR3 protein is CASSTRQRFNSPLHF. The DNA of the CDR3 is TGTGCCAGCAGTACTCGACAGCGCTTTAATTCACCCCTCCACTTT.

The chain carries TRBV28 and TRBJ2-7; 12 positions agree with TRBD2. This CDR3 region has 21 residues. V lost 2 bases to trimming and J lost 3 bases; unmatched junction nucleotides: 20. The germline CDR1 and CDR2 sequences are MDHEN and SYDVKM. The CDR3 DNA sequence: TGTGCCAGCAGTTTACACCCCCGCCGACTAGCGGGAGACCTGTCCGACTACGAGCAGTACTTC. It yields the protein CASSLHPRRLAGDLSDYEQYF.

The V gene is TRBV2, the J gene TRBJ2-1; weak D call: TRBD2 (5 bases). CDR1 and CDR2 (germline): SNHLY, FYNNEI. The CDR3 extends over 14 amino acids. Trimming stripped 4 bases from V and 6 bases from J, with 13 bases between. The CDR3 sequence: CASSVVLALNEQFF. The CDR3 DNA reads TGTGCCAGCAGTGTAGTCCTAGCCCTCAATGAGCAGTTCTTC. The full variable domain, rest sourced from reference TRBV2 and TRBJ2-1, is EPEVTQTPSHQVTQMGQEVILRCVPISNHLYFYWYRQILGQKVEFLVSFYNNEISEKSEIFDDQFSVERPDGSNFTLKIRSTKLEDSAMYFCASSVVLALNEQFFGPGTRLTVL.

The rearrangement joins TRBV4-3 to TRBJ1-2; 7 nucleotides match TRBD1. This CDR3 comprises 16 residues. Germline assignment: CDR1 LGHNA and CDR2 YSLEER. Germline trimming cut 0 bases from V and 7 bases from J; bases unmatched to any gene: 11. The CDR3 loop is CASSQDPDRESFGYTF. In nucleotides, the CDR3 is TGCGCCAGCAGCCAAGATCCTGACAGGGAGAGTTTTGGCTACACCTTC.

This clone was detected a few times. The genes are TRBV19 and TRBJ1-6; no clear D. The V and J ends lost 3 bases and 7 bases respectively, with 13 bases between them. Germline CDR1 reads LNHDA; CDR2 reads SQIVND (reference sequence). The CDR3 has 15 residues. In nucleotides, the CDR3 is TGTGCCAGTAGTATCTCGGTTCTCGGGAATTCACCCCTCCACTTT. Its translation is CASSISVLGNSPLHF.

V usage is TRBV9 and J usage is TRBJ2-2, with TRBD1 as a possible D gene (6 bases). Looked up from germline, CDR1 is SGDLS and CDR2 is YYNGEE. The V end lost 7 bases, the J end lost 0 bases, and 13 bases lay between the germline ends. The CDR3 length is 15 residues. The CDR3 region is CASFYRVTNTGELFF. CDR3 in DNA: TGTGCCAGCTTCTACAGGGTGACGAACACCGGGGAGCTGTTTTTT.

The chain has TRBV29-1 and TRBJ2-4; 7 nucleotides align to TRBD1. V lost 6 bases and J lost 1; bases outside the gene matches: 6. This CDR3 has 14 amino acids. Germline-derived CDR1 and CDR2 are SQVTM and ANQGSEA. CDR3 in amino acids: CSVQGLGAKNIQYF. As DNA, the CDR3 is TGCAGCGTACAGGGGTTAGGGGCCAAAAACATTCAGTACTTC.

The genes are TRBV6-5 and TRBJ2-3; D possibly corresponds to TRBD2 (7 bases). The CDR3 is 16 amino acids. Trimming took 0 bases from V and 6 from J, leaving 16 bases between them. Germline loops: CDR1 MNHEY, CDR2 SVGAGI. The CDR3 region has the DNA TGTGCCAGCAGTTACTCGGGGGGGCCCTCTGGGGATACGCAGTATTTT. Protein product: CASSYSGGPSGDTQYF.

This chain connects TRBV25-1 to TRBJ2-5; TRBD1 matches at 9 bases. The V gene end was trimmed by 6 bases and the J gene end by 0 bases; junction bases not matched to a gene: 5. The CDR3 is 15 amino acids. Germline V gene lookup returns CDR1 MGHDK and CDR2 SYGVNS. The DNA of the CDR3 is TGTGCCAGCAGCGGGAACAGGGGGCACCAAGAGACCCAGTACTTC. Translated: CASSGNRGHQETQYF.